These T cell receptor beta chains were read from a single sample in a study of shared clonotypes between healthy human individuals. The table came from immunoSEQ multiplex PCR; TCRdb's copy has only in-frame clones and leaves some out. The table records under 2,000,000 clones, approximately 94% of them present only once. Sequenced: naive CD8+ T cells sorted from blood. The receptors stem from a man between 18 and 29 years old in good health. The CDR3 runs from the conserved cysteine through the conserved F or W. The D gene is left open where the match is weak. For some rows the clone size is stated as once, few or many, or as a class when expanded; others skip it.

size | J | V | D | CDR3 | DNA
NA | TRBJ2-3 | TRBV9 | NA | CASSTDPSVESTDTQYF | TGTGCCAGCAGCACCGACCCTAGCGTTGAGAGCACAGATACGCAGTATTTT
NA | TRBJ1-4 | TRBV27 | TRBD1 | CASQLQGPATNEKLFF | TGTGCCAGCCAATTACAGGGGCCAGCAACTAATGAAAAACTGTTTTTT
NA | TRBJ1-5 | TRBV6-1 | NA | CASSGRQWDQPQHF | TGTGCCAGCAGTGGTAGACAATGGGATCAGCCCCAGCATTTT
NA | TRBJ1-3 | TRBV28 | TRBD1 | CASSLVGQVEFRNTIYF | TGTGCCAGCAGTTTGGTTGGACAGGTGGAATTTAGAAACACCATATATTTT
NA | TRBJ1-5 | TRBV4-1 | NA | CASSQEAGLPQPQHF | TGCGCCAGCAGCCAAGAGGCAGGGCTTCCTCAGCCCCAGCATTTT
NA | TRBJ1-3 | TRBV29-1 | NA | CSALGHSGNTIYF | TGCAGCGCTCTTGGGCACTCTGGAAACACCATATATTTT
NA | TRBJ1-1 | TRBV4-1 | NA | CASSGTGYMNTEAFF | TGCGCCAGCAGCGGGACTGGATACATGAACACTGAAGCTTTCTTT
NA | TRBJ1-2 | TRBV6-5 | TRBD1 | CASSTGTGGGYGYTF | TGTGCCAGCAGTACCGGGACAGGGGGCGGCTATGGCTACACCTTC
NA | TRBJ2-1 | TRBV2 | TRBD2 | CATGLADNEQFF | TGTGCCACGGGACTAGCGGACAATGAGCAGTTCTTC
NA | TRBJ2-7 | TRBV19 | NA | CASSVGDLSYEQYF | TGTGCCAGTAGTGTAGGTGACTTATCCTACGAGCAGTACTTC
NA | TRBJ2-1 | TRBV27 | TRBD2 | CASSPSVRGFYNEQFF | TGTGCCAGCAGTCCCTCGGTGCGGGGGTTTTACAATGAGCAGTTCTTC
NA | TRBJ1-1 | TRBV30 | NA | CAWSVRGAETEAFF | TGTGCCTGGAGTGTACGGGGGGCGGAGACTGAAGCTTTCTTT
NA | TRBJ1-4 | TRBV11-2 | NA | CASSYPRGEKLFF | TGTGCCAGCAGTTATCCACGTGGTGAAAAACTGTTTTTT
NA | TRBJ1-1 | TRBV9 | NA | CASSVVGTEAFF | TGTGCCAGCAGCGTAGTAGGAACTGAAGCTTTCTTT
NA | TRBJ2-1 | TRBV4-1 | TRBD2 | CASSQETSGFYNEQFF | TGCGCCAGCAGCCAAGAGACTAGCGGGTTCTACAATGAGCAGTTCTTC
NA | TRBJ2-2 | TRBV7-9 | NA | CASSRVLGTGELFF | TGTGCCAGCAGCCGGGTACTGGGTACCGGGGAGCTGTTTTTT
NA | TRBJ1-1 | TRBV5-4 | NA | CASSRGSDTEAFF | TGTGCCAGCAGCCGGGGTTCAGACACTGAAGCTTTCTTT
NA | TRBJ1-1 | TRBV28 | NA | CATLPRSLPGGGTNTEAFF | TGTGCCACCCTCCCCCGCAGTTTACCGGGTGGGGGGACGAACACTGAAGCTTTCTTT
NA | TRBJ1-5 | TRBV4-1 | TRBD1 | CASSQDEGTGALNQPQHF | TGCGCCAGCAGCCAAGATGAGGGGACAGGGGCTCTCAATCAGCCCCAGCATTTT
NA | TRBJ2-7 | TRBV9 | NA | CASSVSGDHEQYF | TGTGCCAGCAGCGTATCGGGGGACCACGAGCAGTACTTC
NA | TRBJ1-2 | TRBV11-2 | NA | CASSSGPYTSYGYTF | TGTGCCAGCAGCTCAGGCCCATACACCTCCTATGGCTACACCTTC
NA | TRBJ2-7 | TRBV5-6 | NA | CASSLYGSFYEQYF | TGTGCCAGCAGCTTGTACGGCAGCTTCTACGAGCAGTACTTC
NA | TRBJ2-3 | TRBV4-2 | NA | CASSQVSSVGDTQYF | TGTGCCAGCAGCCAAGTGTCTAGCGTTGGAGATACGCAGTATTTT
NA | TRBJ1-4 | TRBV7-9 | TRBD1 | CASSSTGATNEKLFF | TGTGCCAGCAGCTCTACAGGGGCCACTAATGAAAAACTGTTTTTT
NA | TRBJ2-7 | TRBV27 | NA | CASSSKRPPYEQYF | TGTGCCAGCAGTTCTAAGCGTCCCCCCTACGAGCAGTACTTC
NA | TRBJ1-2 | TRBV9 | TRBD1 | CASSLKDRVGYTF | TGTGCCAGCAGCCTAAAGGACAGGGTGGGCTACACCTTC
NA | TRBJ2-5 | TRBV7-9 | NA | CASSFRGAGEETQYF | TGTGCCAGCAGCTTTCGTGGGGCAGGGGAAGAGACCCAGTACTTC
NA | TRBJ1-1 | TRBV30 | NA | CAWSVNRVEAFF | TGTGCCTGGAGTGTAAACAGGGTTGAAGCTTTCTTT
once | TRBJ1-1 | TRBV27 | TRBD1 | CASSSWTGEAFF | TGTGCCAGCAGTTCTTGGACAGGTGAAGCTTTCTTT
NA | TRBJ2-3 | TRBV29-1 | NA | CSVDRGGADTQYF | TGCAGCGTTGACAGGGGAGGGGCAGATACGCAGTATTTT
NA | TRBJ2-7 | TRBV27 | NA | CASNLYEQYF | TGTGCCAGCAATCTCTACGAGCAGTACTTC
NA | TRBJ1-5 | TRBV4-3 | NA | CASSQVLAENQPQHF | TGCGCCAGCAGCCAAGTATTGGCGGAGAATCAGCCCCAGCATTTT
NA | TRBJ2-1 | TRBV6-6 | NA | CASSYSNIYNEQFF | TGTGCCAGCAGTTACTCGAACATCTACAATGAGCAGTTCTTC
NA | TRBJ1-1 | TRBV7-6 | TRBD1 | CASSIRGLTEAFF | TGTGCCAGCAGCATAAGGGGGCTCACTGAAGCTTTCTTT
NA | TRBJ1-2 | TRBV25-1 | NA | CASSDDGYTF | TGTGCCAGCAGTGACGATGGCTACACCTTC
once | TRBJ2-7 | TRBV30 | NA | CAWSGERGSYEQYF | TGTGCCTGGAGTGGAGAACGGGGCTCCTACGAGCAGTACTTC
NA | TRBJ1-2 | TRBV2 | NA | CASSEALPTAYGYTF | TGTGCCAGCAGTGAAGCGCTTCCGACGGCCTATGGCTACACCTTC
NA | TRBJ2-7 | TRBV10-3 | TRBD2 | CAISESEVAGYEQYF | TGTGCCATCAGTGAGTCGGAAGTAGCGGGCTACGAGCAGTACTTC
NA | TRBJ1-1 | TRBV9 | NA | CASSPRGATSTEAFF | TGTGCCAGCAGCCCGCGGGGGGCGACGAGCACTGAAGCTTTCTTT
NA | TRBJ1-2 | TRBV25-1 | NA | CASTPSGGSHGYTF | TGTGCCAGCACCCCATCGGGGGGGAGTCATGGCTACACCTTC
NA | TRBJ2-3 | TRBV6-1 | NA | CASSGEGPTDTQYF | TGTGCCAGCAGCGGCGAGGGGCCCACAGATACGCAGTATTTT
NA | TRBJ1-6 | TRBV4-1 | NA | CASSPGTASYNSPLHF | TGCGCCAGCAGCCCCGGGACGGCCTCCTATAATTCACCCCTCCACTTT
NA | TRBJ2-5 | TRBV4-3 | TRBD1 | CASSQSDRQETQYF | TGCGCCAGCAGCCAGTCGGACAGGCAAGAGACCCAGTACTTC
NA | TRBJ2-3 | TRBV7-9 | TRBD2 | CASSFLTSGGSTDTQYF | TGTGCCAGCAGCTTTCTGACTAGCGGGGGGAGCACAGATACGCAGTATTTT
once | TRBJ2-1 | TRBV7-6 | NA | CASSLGGGYNEQFF | TGTGCCAGCAGCTTAGGCGGTGGATACAATGAGCAGTTCTTC
NA | TRBJ1-6 | TRBV4-1 | NA | CASSQDGNSPLHF | TGCGCCAGCAGCCAAGATGGTAATTCACCCCTCCACTTT
NA | TRBJ2-7 | TRBV19 | TRBD2 | CASSISSGRSEQYF | TGTGCCAGTAGTATATCTAGCGGGAGAAGCGAGCAGTACTTC
NA | TRBJ2-1 | TRBV7-9 | NA | CASSLAQGLSVEQFF | TGTGCCAGCAGCTTAGCGCAGGGACTGTCAGTGGAGCAGTTCTTC
NA | TRBJ2-3 | TRBV5-6 | NA | CASSLPRLDSDTQYF | TGTGCCAGCAGCTTGCCGCGCTTGGATTCAGATACGCAGTATTTT
few | TRBJ1-2 | TRBV7-9 | TRBD1 | CASSYPGQLYGYTF | TGTGCCAGCAGCTATCCGGGACAGCTCTATGGCTACACCTTC
NA | TRBJ2-1 | TRBV5-4 | NA | CASSLLGGEQFF | TGTGCCAGCAGCTTGCTGGGGGGCGAGCAGTTCTTC
NA | TRBJ1-1 | TRBV2 | NA | CASSEGLASGTEAFF | TGTGCCAGCAGTGAAGGACTAGCTTCGGGCACTGAAGCTTTCTTT
NA | TRBJ2-1 | TRBV7-6 | NA | CASSETGPLLGEQFF | TGTGCCAGCAGCGAAACGGGGCCTCTCCTAGGGGAGCAGTTCTTC
once | TRBJ1-2 | TRBV5-6 | TRBD1 | CASSAHGGQGAFYGYTF | TGTGCCAGCAGCGCCCACGGGGGGCAGGGGGCTTTCTATGGCTACACCTTC
NA | TRBJ1-1 | TRBV25-1 | NA | CASSESPGDTMNTEAFF | TGTGCCAGCAGTGAATCCCCAGGGGACACCATGAACACTGAAGCTTTCTTT
NA | TRBJ2-6 | TRBV5-1 | TRBD2 | CASSELAGGRYGANVLTF | TGCGCCAGCAGCGAGCTAGCGGGAGGGAGGTATGGGGCCAACGTCCTGACTTTC